Listed here is a single T cell receptor (beta chain). The time point was: cycle 4 day 1 (C4D1), after less than seven weeks of nivolumab. Patients all relapsed after autologous stem cell transplantation, and there was variation in brentuximab vedotin exposure. Researchers report purifying CD4+ T cells from thawed PBMCs by magnetic negative selection. The germline V gene has CDR1 ENHRY and CDR2 SYGVKD. The CDR3 has 14 amino acids. V lost 10 bases and J lost 0, with 15 bases in between. These data are taken from a study of PD-1 blockade in classical Hodgkin lymphoma. TCRdb's table, derived via immunoSEQ multiplex PCR, lists solely in-frame clones and lacks some. The sample carries 10,000 to 15,000 clones, about four fifths recorded once.

The source material was CD4+ T cells from blood, sampled before the fourth cycle of nivolumab. The chain joins TRBV10-3 to TRBJ1-1; D is unresolved. The TCR was taken from a human donor with classical Hodgkin lymphoma. The CDR3 spells CATTPALMNTEAFF. In nucleotides, the CDR3 is TGTGCCACCACGCCGGCACTTATGAACACTGAAGCTTTCTTT.